The rows below give T cell receptor beta chains drawn from one sample of a study of shared clonotypes between healthy human individuals. Repertoires were generated with immunoSEQ multiplex PCR, while TCRdb's copy carries only in-frame clones and drops some. Among some 2.3 million clones listed, approximately 93% were seen once. Sequenced: naive CD4+ T cells from PBMCs. These receptors were obtained from a man between 18 and 35 years old in good health. Some clones in this sample may be carry-over from other donors' samples. Each CDR3 is given with its conserved first and last residue. The order of the fields is V gene, J gene, D gene, clone size, CDR3 protein, CDR3 DNA. The D gene is left open where the match is weak. The size of a clone is reported for some rows only, either as once, few or many, or as a class for expanded clones.

TRBV7-8	TRBJ2-6	NA	NA	CASSSRTWSALTSGANVLTF	TGTGCCAGCAGCTCAAGAACGTGGTCGGCGCTGACCTCTGGGGCCAACGTCCTGACTTTC
TRBV7-2	TRBJ2-5	TRBD2	NA	CASSPVSPSGVKTQYF	TGTGCCAGCAGCCCCGTCAGTCCCAGCGGGGTGAAGACCCAGTACTTC
TRBV7-3	TRBJ2-7	NA	NA	CASTFGANSYEQYF	TGTGCCAGCACCTTCGGGGCGAACTCCTACGAGCAGTACTTC
TRBV28	TRBJ1-1	NA	NA	CASSLGGQNTEAFF	TGTGCCAGCAGTTTAGGGGGTCAAAACACTGAAGCTTTCTTT
TRBV15	TRBJ2-5	NA	NA	CATSRDPSPETQYF	TGTGCCACCAGCAGAGATCCGTCCCCAGAGACCCAGTACTTC
TRBV5-1	TRBJ2-7	TRBD2	few	CASSLSGSSYEQYF	TGCGCCAGCAGCCTTAGCGGGAGCTCCTACGAGCAGTACTTC
TRBV18	TRBJ2-3	TRBD2	once	CASSPGSGRATDTQYF	TGTGCCAGCTCACCAGGTAGCGGGAGGGCCACAGATACGCAGTATTTT
TRBV28	TRBJ1-4	NA	NA	CASSLHFGRSVDNEKLFF	TGTGCCAGCAGTTTACATTTTGGCAGGTCTGTGGATAATGAAAAACTGTTTTTT
TRBV4-2	TRBJ2-2	TRBD1	NA	CASSQDSGQGMTGELFF	TGTGCCAGCAGCCAAGATTCGGGACAGGGGATGACCGGGGAGCTGTTTTTT
TRBV27	TRBJ2-4	NA	NA	CASSPIPITSTDRTGGLAKNIQYF	TGTGCCAGCAGTCCTATCCCCATTACCTCCACGGACAGAACCGGGGGGCTAGCCAAAAACATTCAGTACTTC
TRBV7-3	TRBJ2-3	NA	NA	CASSLDSTDTQYF	TGTGCCAGCAGCTTAGACTCCACAGATACGCAGTATTTT
TRBV5-8	TRBJ2-7	NA	once	CASSPTPAIWSRSSYEQYF	TGTGCCAGCAGCCCGACCCCCGCGATCTGGTCGCGGAGCTCCTACGAGCAGTACTTC
TRBV19	TRBJ1-1	NA	NA	CASSIGKATEAFF	TGTGCCAGTAGTATTGGGAAGGCGACTGAAGCTTTCTTT
TRBV30	TRBJ1-1	NA	few	CASHREFEAFF	TGTGCCTCCCACAGGGAGTTCGAAGCTTTCTTT
TRBV14	TRBJ2-1	NA	once	CASSQLGTLSYNEQFF	TGTGCCAGCAGCCAATTGGGGACTCTCTCCTACAATGAGCAGTTCTTC
TRBV4-1	TRBJ1-5	NA	once	CASSQAPLVGQPQHF	TGCGCCAGCAGCCAAGCTCCCCTGGTGGGTCAGCCCCAGCATTTT
TRBV5-1	TRBJ2-7	NA	NA	CASRQRGTGGSYEQYF	TGCGCCAGCAGGCAGCGCGGGACCGGGGGCTCCTACGAGCAGTACTTC
TRBV7-8	TRBJ1-1	NA	NA	CASRTREGDTEAFF	TGTGCCAGCAGGACCAGGGAAGGAGACACTGAAGCTTTCTTT
TRBV18	TRBJ2-1	NA	NA	CASSQLDLSYNEQFF	TGTGCCAGCTCCCAACTAGATCTCTCCTACAATGAGCAGTTCTTC
TRBV14	TRBJ2-1	NA	NA	CASSQVSRNNEQFF	TGTGCCAGCAGCCAAGTGTCCAGAAACAATGAGCAGTTCTTC
TRBV11-2	TRBJ2-1	TRBD2	NA	CASRTVVEAGYNEQFF	TGTGCCAGCAGGACTGTCGTGGAAGCGGGATACAATGAGCAGTTCTTC
TRBV18	TRBJ1-2	NA	NA	CASSRTEFYGYTF	TGTGCCAGCTCACGGACGGAATTCTATGGCTACACCTTC
TRBV4-2	TRBJ2-5	TRBD2	NA	CASSLGVAGAKGETQYF	TGTGCCAGCAGCCTCGGGGTAGCGGGAGCAAAAGGAGAGACCCAGTACTTC
TRBV5-1	TRBJ1-2	NA	NA	CASGRDGLGNGYTF	TGCGCCAGCGGTAGGGACGGCCTTGGGAATGGCTACACCTTC